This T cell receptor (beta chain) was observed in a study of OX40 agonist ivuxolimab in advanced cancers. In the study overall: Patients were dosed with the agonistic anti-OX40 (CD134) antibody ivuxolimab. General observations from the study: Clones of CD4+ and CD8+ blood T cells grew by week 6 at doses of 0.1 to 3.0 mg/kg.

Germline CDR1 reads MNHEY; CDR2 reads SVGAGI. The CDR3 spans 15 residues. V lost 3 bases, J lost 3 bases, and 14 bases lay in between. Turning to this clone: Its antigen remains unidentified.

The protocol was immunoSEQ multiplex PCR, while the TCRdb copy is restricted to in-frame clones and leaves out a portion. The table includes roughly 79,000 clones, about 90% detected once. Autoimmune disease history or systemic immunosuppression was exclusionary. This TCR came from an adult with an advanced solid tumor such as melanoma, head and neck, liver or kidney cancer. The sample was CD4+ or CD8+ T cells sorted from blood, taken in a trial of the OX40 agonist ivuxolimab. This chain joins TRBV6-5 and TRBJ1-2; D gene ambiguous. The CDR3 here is CASSYVLGVDYGYTF. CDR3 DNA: TGTGCCAGCAGTTATGTGCTGGGAGTAGACTATGGCTACACCTTC.